The next 6 T cell receptor beta chains were all read from a single sample in a study of cytomegalovirus exposure and HLA in healthy donors. Both 60 Vbeta primers and 13 Jbeta primers went into the PCR. The method was immunoSEQ multiplex PCR; TCRdb's version includes in-frame clones alone and lacks a portion of them. The data hold under 100,000 clones, with 81% observed a single time. The sequenced material came from PBMCs. The receptors derive from a woman in her 70s in good health and CMV-seropositive.

A note on this clone: The junction shows a germline mismatch at one end, possibly a read error. The chain couples TRBV7-9 to TRBJ1-1, with TRBD1 matching over 7 bases. The germline CDR1 and CDR2 sequences are SEHNR and FQNEAQ (reference sequence). There are 15 residues in the CDR3. CDR3: CSSSSTQPGGTEAFF. Written as DNA, the CDR3 is TGTTCCAGCAGTTCCACCCAACCAGGGGGTACTGAAGCTTTCTTT.

The chain combines TRBV6-5 with TRBJ1-3; 9 bases line up with TRBD1. With 3 bases clipped from V and 4 bases from J, the junction kept 4 bases outside the gene matches. The CDR3 consists of 15 residues. Germline V gene lookup returns CDR1 MNHEY and CDR2 SVGAGI. CDR3: CASSYGQGSGNTIYF. The DNA for the CDR3 is TGTGCCAGCAGTTATGGACAGGGGTCAGGAAACACCATATATTTT.

This clone occurred a few times. This specimen includes other DNA sequences encoding the same CDR3. The rearrangement links TRBV6-5 to TRBJ1-5; D is possibly TRBD1 (6 bases). Germline V lookup: CDR1 MNHEY, CDR2 SVGAGI. V lost 0 bases to trimming and J lost 0 bases, with 6 bases between them. The CDR3 length is 15 residues. The CDR3 region has the DNA TGTGCCAGCAGTTACTCACAGGGTAGCAATCAGCCCCAGCATTTT. Protein sequence: CASSYSQGSNQPQHF.

This chain joins TRBV27 and TRBJ2-1; D might be TRBD2 (7 bases). The germline V gene encodes CDR1 MNHEY and CDR2 SMNVEV (reference sequence). The CDR3 has 19 residues. V lost 3 bases, J lost 6 bases, and 27 bases lay in between. In DNA form, the CDR3 reads TGTGCCAGCAGTTTCGCCGTTGGGGGGGGCGGGAGAAAGTCCAATGAGCAGTTCTTC. Protein sequence: CASSFAVGGGGRKSNEQFF.

This chain joins TRBV19 and TRBJ1-4; TRBD1 matches at 8 bases. Germline V gene lookup returns CDR1 LNHDA and CDR2 SQIVND (reference sequence). CDR3 length: 15 amino acids. With 5 bases clipped from V and 4 bases from J, the junction kept 6 bases outside the gene matches. DNA for the CDR3: TGTGCCAGTAGTTGGCAGGGGGCGGTTAATGAAAAACTGTTTTTT. This encodes CASSWQGAVNEKLFF.

The chain links TRBV5-1 to TRBJ2-2; D gene ambiguous. V lost 2 bases to trimming and J lost 5 bases, with 7 bases between them. Germline loops: CDR1 SGHRS, CDR2 YFSETQ. The CDR3 runs to 13 residues. The CDR3 spells CASSFVPTGELFF. CDR3 in DNA: TGCGCCAGCAGCTTCGTCCCGACCGGGGAGCTGTTTTTT. Variable domain in full (rest from reference TRBV5-1 and TRBJ2-2): KAGVTQTPRYLIKTRGQQVTLSCSPISGHRSVSWYQQTPGQGLQFLFEYFSETQRNKGNFPGRFSGRQFSNSRSEMNVSTLELGDSALYLCASSFVPTGELFFGEGSRLTVL.